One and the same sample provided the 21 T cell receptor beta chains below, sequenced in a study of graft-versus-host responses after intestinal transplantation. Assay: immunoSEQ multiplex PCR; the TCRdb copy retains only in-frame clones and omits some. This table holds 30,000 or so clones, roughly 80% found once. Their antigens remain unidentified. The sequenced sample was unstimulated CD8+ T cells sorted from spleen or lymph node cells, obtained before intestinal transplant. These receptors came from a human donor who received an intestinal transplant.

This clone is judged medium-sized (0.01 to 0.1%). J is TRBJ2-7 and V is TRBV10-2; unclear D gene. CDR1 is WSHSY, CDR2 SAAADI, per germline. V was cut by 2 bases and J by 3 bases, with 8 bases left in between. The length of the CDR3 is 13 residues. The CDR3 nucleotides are TGCGCCAGCAGTGAGCTTCACAGCTACGAGCAGTACTTC. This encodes CASSELHSYEQYF.

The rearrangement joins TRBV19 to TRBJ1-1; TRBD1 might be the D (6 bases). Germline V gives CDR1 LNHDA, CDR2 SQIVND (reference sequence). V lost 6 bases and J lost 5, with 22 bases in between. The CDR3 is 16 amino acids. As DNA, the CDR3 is TGTGCCAGTAGCCTTTGGGCTCTCGGACAGTCAACTGAAGCTTTCTTT. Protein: CASSLWALGQSTEAFF. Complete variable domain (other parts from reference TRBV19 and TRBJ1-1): DGGITQSPKYLFRKEGQNVTLSCEQNLNHDAMYWYRQDPGQGLRLIYYSQIVNDFQKGDIAEGYSVSREKKESFPLTVTSAQKNPTAFYLCASSLWALGQSTEAFFGQGTRLTVV.

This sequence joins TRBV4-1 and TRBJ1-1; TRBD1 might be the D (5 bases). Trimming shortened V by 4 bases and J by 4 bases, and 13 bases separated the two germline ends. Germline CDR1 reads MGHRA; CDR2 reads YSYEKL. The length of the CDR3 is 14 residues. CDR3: CASSLKGIITEAFF. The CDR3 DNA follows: TGCGCCAGCAGCCTAAAGGGGATTATCACTGAAGCTTTCTTT.

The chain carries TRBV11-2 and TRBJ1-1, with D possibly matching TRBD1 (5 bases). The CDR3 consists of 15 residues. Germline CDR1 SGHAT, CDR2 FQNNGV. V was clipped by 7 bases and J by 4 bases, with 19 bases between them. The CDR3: CASTFMGGDGTEAFF. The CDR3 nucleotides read TGTGCCAGCACCTTTATGGGAGGGGACGGCACTGAAGCTTTCTTT.

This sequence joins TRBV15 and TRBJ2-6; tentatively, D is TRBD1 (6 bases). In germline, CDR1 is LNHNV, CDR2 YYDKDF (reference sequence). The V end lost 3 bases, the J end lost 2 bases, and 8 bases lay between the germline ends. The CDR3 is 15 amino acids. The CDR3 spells CATSSWGPGANVLTF. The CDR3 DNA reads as TGTGCCACCAGCAGTTGGGGGCCTGGGGCCAACGTCCTGACTTTC.

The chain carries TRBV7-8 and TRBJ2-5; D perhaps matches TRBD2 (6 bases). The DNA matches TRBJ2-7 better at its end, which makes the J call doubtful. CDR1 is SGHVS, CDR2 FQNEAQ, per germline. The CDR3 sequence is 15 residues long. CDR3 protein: CASSILATLSYEQYF. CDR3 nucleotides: TGTGCCAGCAGCATTCTAGCGACCCTCTCCTACGAGCAGTACTTC.

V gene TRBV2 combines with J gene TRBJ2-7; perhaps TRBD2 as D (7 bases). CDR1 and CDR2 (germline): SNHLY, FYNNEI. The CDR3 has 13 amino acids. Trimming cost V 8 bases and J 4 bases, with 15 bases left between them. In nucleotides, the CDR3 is TGTGCCAGCGGGCCGGGGGGCGTATACGAGCAGTACTTC. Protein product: CASGPGGVYEQYF.

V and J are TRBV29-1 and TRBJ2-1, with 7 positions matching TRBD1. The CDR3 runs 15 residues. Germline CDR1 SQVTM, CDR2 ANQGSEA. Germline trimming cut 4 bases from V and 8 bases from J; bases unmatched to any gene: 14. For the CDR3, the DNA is TGCAGCGTTGGTCGAAACGAACAGGGGTGGGATGAGCAGTTCTTC. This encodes CSVGRNEQGWDEQFF.

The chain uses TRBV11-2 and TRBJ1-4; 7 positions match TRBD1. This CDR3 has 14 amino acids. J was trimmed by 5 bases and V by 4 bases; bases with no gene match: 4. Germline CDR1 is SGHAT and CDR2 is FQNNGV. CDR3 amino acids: CASSSTGLNEKLFF. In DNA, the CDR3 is TGTGCCAGCAGCTCGACAGGGCTAAATGAAAAACTGTTTTTT.

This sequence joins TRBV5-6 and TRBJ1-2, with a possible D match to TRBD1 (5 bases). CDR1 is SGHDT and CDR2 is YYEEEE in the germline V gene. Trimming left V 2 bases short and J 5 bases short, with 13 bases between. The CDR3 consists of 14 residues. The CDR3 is CASSLSIGDYGYTF. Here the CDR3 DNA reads TGTGCCAGCAGCTTAAGTATAGGGGATTATGGCTACACCTTC.

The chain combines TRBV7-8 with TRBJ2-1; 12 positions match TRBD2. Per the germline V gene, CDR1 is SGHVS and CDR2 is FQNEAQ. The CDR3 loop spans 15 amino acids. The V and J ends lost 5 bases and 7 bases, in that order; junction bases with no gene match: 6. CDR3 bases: TGTGCCAGCAGCCCTCTAGCGGGAGGGCAAAATGAGCAGTTCTTC. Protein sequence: CASSPLAGGQNEQFF.

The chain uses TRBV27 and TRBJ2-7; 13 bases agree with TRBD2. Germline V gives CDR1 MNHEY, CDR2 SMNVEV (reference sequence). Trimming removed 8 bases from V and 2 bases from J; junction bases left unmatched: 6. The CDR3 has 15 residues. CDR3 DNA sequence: TGTGCCAGCCAAACCGGGACTAGCGGGGCCTACGAGCAGTACTTC. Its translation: CASQTGTSGAYEQYF.

The CDR3 loop is CASAQIPQETQYF. The CDR3 coding sequence is TGTGCTAGCGCTCAGATTCCCCAAGAGACCCAGTACTTC. The chain carries TRBV7-7 and TRBJ2-5; possibly TRBD2 for D (5 bases). CDR3 length: 13 amino acids. Per the germline V gene, CDR1 is SSHAT and CDR2 is FNYEAQ (reference sequence).

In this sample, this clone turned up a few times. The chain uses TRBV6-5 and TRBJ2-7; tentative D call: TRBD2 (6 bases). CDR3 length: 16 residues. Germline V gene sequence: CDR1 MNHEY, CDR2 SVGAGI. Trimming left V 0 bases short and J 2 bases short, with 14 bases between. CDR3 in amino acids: CASSYSMLGGTYEQYF. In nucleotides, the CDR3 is TGTGCCAGCAGTTACTCGATGCTCGGGGGAACCTACGAGCAGTACTTC.

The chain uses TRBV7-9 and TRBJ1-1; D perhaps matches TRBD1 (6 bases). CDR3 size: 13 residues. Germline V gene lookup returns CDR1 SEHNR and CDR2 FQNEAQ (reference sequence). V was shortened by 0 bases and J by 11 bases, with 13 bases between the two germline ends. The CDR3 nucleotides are TGTGCCAGCAGCTTAGCTCCAGGGGTTGAGGCTTTCTTT. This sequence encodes CASSLAPGVEAFF. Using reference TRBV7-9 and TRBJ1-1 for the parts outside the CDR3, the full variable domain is DTGVSQNPRHKITKRGQNVTFRCDPISEHNRLYWYRQTLGQGPEFLTYFQNEAQLEKSRLLSDRFSAERPKGSFSTLEIQRTEQGDSAMYLCASSLAPGVEAFFGQGTRLTVV.

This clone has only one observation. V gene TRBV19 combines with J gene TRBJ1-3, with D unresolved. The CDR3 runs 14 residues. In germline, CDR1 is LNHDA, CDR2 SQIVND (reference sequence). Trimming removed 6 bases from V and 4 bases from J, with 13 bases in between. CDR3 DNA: TGTGCCAGTAGCAGGATCGTGGCCGGAAACACCATATATTTT. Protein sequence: CASSRIVAGNTIYF.

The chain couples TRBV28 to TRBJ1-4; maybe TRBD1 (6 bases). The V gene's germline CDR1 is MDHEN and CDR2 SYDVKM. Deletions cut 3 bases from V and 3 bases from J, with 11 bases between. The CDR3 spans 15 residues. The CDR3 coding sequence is TGTGCCAGCAGTTTCCCCAGGGGATCTAATGAAAAACTGTTTTTT. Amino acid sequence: CASSFPRGSNEKLFF.

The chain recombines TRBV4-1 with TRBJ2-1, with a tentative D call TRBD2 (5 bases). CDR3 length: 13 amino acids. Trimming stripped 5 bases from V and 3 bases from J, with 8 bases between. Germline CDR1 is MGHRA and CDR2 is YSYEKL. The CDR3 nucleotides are TGCGCCAGCAGCGACCGGGGCTACAATGAGCAGTTCTTC. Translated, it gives CASSDRGYNEQFF.

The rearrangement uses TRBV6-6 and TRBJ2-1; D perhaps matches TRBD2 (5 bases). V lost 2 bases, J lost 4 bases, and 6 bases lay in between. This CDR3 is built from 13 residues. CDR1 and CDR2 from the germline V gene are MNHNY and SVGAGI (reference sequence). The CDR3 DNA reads TGTGCCAGCAGTTACGAGGGATACAATGAGCAGTTCTTC. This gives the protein CASSYEGYNEQFF.

CDR3: CTSSQDPFSAPYQETQYF. The CDR3 coding sequence is TGCACCAGCAGCCAAGATCCCTTTAGCGCACCGTACCAAGAGACCCAGTACTTC. The J gene is TRBJ2-5, the V gene TRBV1; the table's D call, TRBD2, has no DNA check behind it. TRBV1 is annotated as a pseudogene. CDR3 length: 18 residues.

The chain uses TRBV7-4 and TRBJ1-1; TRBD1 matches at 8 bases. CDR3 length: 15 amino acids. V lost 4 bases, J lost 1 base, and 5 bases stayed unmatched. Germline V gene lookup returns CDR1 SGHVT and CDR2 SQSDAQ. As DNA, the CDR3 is TGTGCCAGCAGCTCGACCGGGACAGGGAACACTGAAGCTTTCTTT. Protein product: CASSSTGTGNTEAFF.